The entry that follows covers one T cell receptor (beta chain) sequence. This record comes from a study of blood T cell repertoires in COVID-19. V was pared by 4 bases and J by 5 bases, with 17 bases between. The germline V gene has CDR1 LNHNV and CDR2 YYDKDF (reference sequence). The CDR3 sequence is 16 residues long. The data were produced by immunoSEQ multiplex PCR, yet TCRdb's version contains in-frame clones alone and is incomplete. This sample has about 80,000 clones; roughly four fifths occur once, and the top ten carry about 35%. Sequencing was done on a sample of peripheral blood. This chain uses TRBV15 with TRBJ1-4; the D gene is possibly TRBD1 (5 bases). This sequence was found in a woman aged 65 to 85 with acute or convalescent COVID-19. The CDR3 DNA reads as TGTGCCACCAGCAAAACCCCGCAGGGTTCGAATGAAAAACTGTTTTTT. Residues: CATSKTPQGSNEKLFF. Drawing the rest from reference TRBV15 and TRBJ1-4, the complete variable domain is DAMVIQNPRYQVTQFGKPVTLSCSQTLNHNVMYWYQQKSSQAPKLLFHYYDKDFNNEADTPDNFQSRRPNTSFCFLDIRSPGLGDTAMYLCATSKTPQGSNEKLFFGSGTQLSVL.